Listed here is a single TCR beta chain. Its antigen is still unknown. No much larger clonotype is one base removed from it; base qualities were not supplied. Receptors were amplified or captured by the immunoSEQ multiplex PCR assay. For most patients, genomic DNA was subjected to high-throughput TCR-beta CDR3 sequencing by Adaptive Biotechnologies. On the authors' methods: Adaptive's ImmunoSEQ software was the source of the TCR sequencing data for 15 to 20 patients, while a few other patients were processed with MiXCR and VDJtools. CDR3 nucleotide sequences shared between donor and recipient were removed because their origin could not be assigned. At least 2-fold expansion over unstimulated cells and a minimum CFSE-low frequency of 0.002% (template counts) or 0.001% (read counts) were required for clones to be classified as alloreactive. Mappable clones were those detected in sequenced pre-transplant spleen, lymph node, or MLR CFSE-low populations of the donor or recipient. Cumulative frequency of alloreactive clones was calculated as a percentage of all sequences weighted by copy number. TCRdb provides this immuneACCESS table in a form limited to in-frame rearrangements. Some clones are lacking; in checked studies, under half of them reflect an unresolved V gene, and why the rest are absent is not known. V, J and clone size derive from that table, while D and trimming were established from the DNA sequence. This sample comprises under 100,000 clones, around nine tenths of them detected only once. Clones ranked in the top ten supply 15% to 20% of the sample.

Blood samples were collected up to 4 times in the first month after transplant and then at least monthly when available. The sample is drawn from a study of graft-versus-host responses after intestinal transplantation (dated by TCRdb to the early 2020s). For the study in its entirety: Multivisceral, liver-intestinal, or isolated intestinal transplants were received by the recipients. Rather than going through the commercial service, samples from a few later patients were sequenced in-house on an Illumina MiSeq and processed with MiXCR. Alloreactive clones were identified by sequencing pre-transplant mixed lymphocyte reaction products and comparing them with unstimulated pre-transplant donor and recipient T cells. Graft-versus-host and host-versus-graft alloreactive T cell clones were tracked in the graft, circulation and bone marrow after intestinal transplantation using bulk TCR-beta CDR3 sequencing. Every recipient was given anti-thymocyte globulin induction, followed by approximately 3 years of maintenance tacrolimus and steroids. A peak of at least 4% donor T cells among recipient peripheral blood mononuclear cells was the definition used for donor T cell macrochimerism. The cohort enrolled about two dozen intestinal transplant recipients including one retransplant, and a few patients lacking pretransplant specimens were excluded.

Measured from the cysteine to the phenylalanine, the CDR3 is 12 residues long. Only the CDR3 part of the read is kept: 36 bases, read in frame from the first base. V loses 5 bases, J loses 2 bases, and the germline ends lie 3 bases apart. The germline V gene yields SGHTA for CDR1 and FQGTGA for CDR2. Study-wide findings and limitations: Peak levels of circulating GvH clones were associated with declines in HvG clones early after transplant. GvH clones were found in recipient bone marrow, and some of the GvH clones appeared earlier in ileal mucosa or blood, which is consistent with an intestinal mucosal origin. Patients with donor T cell macrochimerism had high GvH to HvG T cell clonal ratios in their allografts. The relatively low number and heterogeneity of intestinal transplant patients limited the conclusions.

The source material was PBMCs, sampled 450 to 480 days after intestinal transplant. This clonotype was sampled from a human patient who received an intestinal transplant, so some T cells may come from the graft donor. The chain links TRBV7-3 with TRBJ2-2; the D gene cannot be resolved reliably. The sequenced DNA: TGTGCCAGCAGCCCAAACACCGGGGAGCTGTTTTTT. This codes for CASSPNTGELFF.